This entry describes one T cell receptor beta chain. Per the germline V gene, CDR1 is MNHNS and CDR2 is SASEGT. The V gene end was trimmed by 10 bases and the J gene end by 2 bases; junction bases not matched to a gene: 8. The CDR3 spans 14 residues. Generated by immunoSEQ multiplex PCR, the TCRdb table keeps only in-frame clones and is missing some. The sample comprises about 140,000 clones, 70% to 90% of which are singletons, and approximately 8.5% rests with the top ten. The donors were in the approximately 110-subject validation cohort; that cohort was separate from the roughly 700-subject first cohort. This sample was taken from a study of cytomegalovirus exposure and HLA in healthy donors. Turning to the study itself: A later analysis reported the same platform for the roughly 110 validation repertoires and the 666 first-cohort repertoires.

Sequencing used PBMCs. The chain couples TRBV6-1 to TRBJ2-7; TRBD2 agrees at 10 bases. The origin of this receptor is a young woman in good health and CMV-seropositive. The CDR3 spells CATRELAGTYEQYF. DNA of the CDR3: TGTGCCACCCGAGAACTAGCGGGGACCTACGAGCAGTACTTC.